This is a list of T cell receptor beta chains from one sample in a study of graft-versus-host responses after intestinal transplantation. These receptors are not linked to any known antigen. The data were produced by immunoSEQ multiplex PCR, yet TCRdb's version contains in-frame clones alone and is incomplete. The sample consists of about 70,000 clones, around 90% of them appearing once. This specimen was unstimulated CD8+ T cells sorted from spleen or lymph node cells, taken before transplant. These receptors were collected from a human donor who was the organ donor for an intestinal transplant. The CDR3 runs from the conserved cysteine through the conserved F or W. The order of the fields is CDR3 length, V gene, D gene, clone size, J gene, CDR3 DNA, CDR3 protein. A D gene is named only where the DNA matches it firmly. Clone size, where shown, is once, few, many, or a class for clones that have expanded.

len: 13; v_gene: TRBV7-7; d_gene: NA; abundance: NA; j_gene: TRBJ2-2; CDR3nt: TGTGCTAGCAGCCACGGGGGTGGCGGGGAGCTGTTTTTT; CDR3aa: CASSHGGGGELFF
len: 13; v_gene: TRBV7-9; d_gene: NA; abundance: few; j_gene: TRBJ1-1; CDR3nt: TGTGCCAGCAGCTCTACCCTGAACACTGAAGCTTTCTTT; CDR3aa: CASSSTLNTEAFF
len: 15; v_gene: TRBV4-1; d_gene: NA; abundance: once; j_gene: TRBJ1-1; CDR3nt: TGCGCCAGCAGTTTCGCCGGGACAACGAACACTGAAGCTTTCTTT; CDR3aa: CASSFAGTTNTEAFF
len: 12; v_gene: TRBV2; d_gene: NA; abundance: NA; j_gene: TRBJ1-2; CDR3nt: TGTGCCAGCGCAGGGGCCGGCTATGGCTACACCTTC; CDR3aa: CASAGAGYGYTF
len: 16; v_gene: TRBV7-9; d_gene: TRBD1; abundance: few; j_gene: TRBJ1-6; CDR3nt: TGTGCCAGCAGCCCCAGAGGACAGGGCCATAATTCACCCCTCCACTTT; CDR3aa: CASSPRGQGHNSPLHF
len: 14; v_gene: TRBV28; d_gene: TRBD2; abundance: NA; j_gene: TRBJ2-1; CDR3nt: TGTGCCAGCAGCCCTAGCGGGGGCTACAATGAGCAGTTCTTC; CDR3aa: CASSPSGGYNEQFF
len: 16; v_gene: TRBV27; d_gene: TRBD2; abundance: NA; j_gene: TRBJ2-3; CDR3nt: TGTGCCAGCAGTTTAACGAGACTAGCTTTATCAGATACGCAGTATTTT; CDR3aa: CASSLTRLALSDTQYF
len: 14; v_gene: TRBV5-1; d_gene: TRBD1; abundance: NA; j_gene: TRBJ1-1; CDR3nt: TGCGCCAGCAGCCCGGGACAGGAGAACACTGAAGCTTTCTTT; CDR3aa: CASSPGQENTEAFF
len: 15; v_gene: TRBV27; d_gene: NA; abundance: NA; j_gene: TRBJ2-2; CDR3nt: TGTGCCAGCAGTTCCTTGACGGGGATTATCGGGGAGCTGTTTTTT; CDR3aa: CASSSLTGIIGELFF
len: 17; v_gene: TRBV7-2; d_gene: TRBD2; abundance: NA; j_gene: TRBJ2-5; CDR3nt: TGTGCCAGCAGCTCCCCCGGGACTAGCGGGCCCCAAGAGACCCAGTACTTC; CDR3aa: CASSSPGTSGPQETQYF
len: 17; v_gene: TRBV5-4; d_gene: TRBD2; abundance: NA; j_gene: TRBJ2-5; CDR3nt: TGTGCCAGCAGCTTGTTTATGGAGCGGGGGGGCGGGGAGACCCAGTACTTC; CDR3aa: CASSLFMERGGGETQYF
len: 18; v_gene: TRBV7-2; d_gene: TRBD1; abundance: NA; j_gene: TRBJ2-1; CDR3nt: TGTGCCAGCAGCTTAAGGATTCGATCCGACAGGGGGCAGTATGAGCAGTTCTTC; CDR3aa: CASSLRIRSDRGQYEQFF
len: 14; v_gene: TRBV19; d_gene: TRBD1; abundance: NA; j_gene: TRBJ2-1; CDR3nt: TGTGCCAGTAGTATTCGACAGGGGGGCAATGAGCAGTTCTTC; CDR3aa: CASSIRQGGNEQFF
len: 15; v_gene: TRBV7-2; d_gene: NA; abundance: NA; j_gene: TRBJ1-1; CDR3nt: TGTGCCAGCAGCTCAATAGTAGGAGGTGGCCAACAAGCTTTCTTT; CDR3aa: CASSSIVGGGQQAFF
len: 14; v_gene: TRBV27; d_gene: NA; abundance: NA; j_gene: TRBJ1-1; CDR3nt: TGTGCCAGCAGTTTAGTGGGTGGGGCCACTGAAGCTTTCTTT; CDR3aa: CASSLVGGATEAFF
len: 15; v_gene: TRBV19; d_gene: NA; abundance: NA; j_gene: TRBJ1-1; CDR3nt: TGTGCCAGTAGTATAGATAGACAGAAGAACACTGAAGCTTTCTTT; CDR3aa: CASSIDRQKNTEAFF
len: 16; v_gene: TRBV7-8; d_gene: TRBD2; abundance: NA; j_gene: TRBJ2-3; CDR3nt: TGTGCCAGCAGCTCCCTAGCGGGGGGCAACACAGATACGCAGTATTTT; CDR3aa: CASSSLAGGNTDTQYF
len: 13; v_gene: TRBV27; d_gene: NA; abundance: NA; j_gene: TRBJ1-4; CDR3nt: TGTGCCAGCAGTTTCCGCCTCAGGGAGGAACTGTTTTTT; CDR3aa: CASSFRLREELFF
len: 18; v_gene: TRBV5-4; d_gene: TRBD2; abundance: once; j_gene: TRBJ2-1; CDR3nt: TGTGCCAGCAGAGAGTGGGGACTAGCGGGGGGCCAGGATGTTGAGCAGTTCTTC; CDR3aa: CASREWGLAGGQDVEQFF
len: 14; v_gene: TRBV2; d_gene: NA; abundance: NA; j_gene: TRBJ1-6; CDR3nt: TGTGCCAGCAGGGGGAGCTCCTATAATTCACCCCTCCACTTT; CDR3aa: CASRGSSYNSPLHF
len: 13; v_gene: TRBV19; d_gene: NA; abundance: NA; j_gene: TRBJ1-2; CDR3nt: TGTGCCAGTTGGGCGGGAGAGGACTATGGCTACACCTTC; CDR3aa: CASWAGEDYGYTF
len: 16; v_gene: TRBV11-2; d_gene: TRBD2; abundance: NA; j_gene: TRBJ2-1; CDR3nt: TGTGCCAGCAGCTTAGTGGGAGGGGTCGGGGGCAATGAGCAGTTCTTC; CDR3aa: CASSLVGGVGGNEQFF
len: 14; v_gene: TRBV2; d_gene: TRBD1; abundance: NA; j_gene: TRBJ2-1; CDR3nt: TGTGCCAGTCCGGGACAGGGGGCCAAGAATGAGCAGTTCTTC; CDR3aa: CASPGQGAKNEQFF
len: 13; v_gene: TRBV6-5; d_gene: NA; abundance: once; j_gene: TRBJ1-2; CDR3nt: TGTGCCAGCGGGGAGGGCCCCGTTTTTGGCTACACCTTC; CDR3aa: CASGEGPVFGYTF
len: 11; v_gene: TRBV28; d_gene: NA; abundance: NA; j_gene: TRBJ1-2; CDR3nt: TGTGCCAGCAGATCAGGGGAAGGCTACACCTTC; CDR3aa: CASRSGEGYTF
len: 15; v_gene: TRBV5-1; d_gene: NA; abundance: NA; j_gene: TRBJ1-4; CDR3nt: TGCGCCAGCACACTTGAGGATCTCTGGAATGAAAAACTGTTTTTT; CDR3aa: CASTLEDLWNEKLFF
len: 15; v_gene: TRBV19; d_gene: TRBD2; abundance: NA; j_gene: TRBJ2-1; CDR3nt: TGTGCCAGTACGGCTAGCGGGGAACCCTACAATGAGCAGTTCTTC; CDR3aa: CASTASGEPYNEQFF
len: 12; v_gene: TRBV5-6; d_gene: NA; abundance: NA; j_gene: TRBJ2-3; CDR3nt: TGTGCCAGCAGCTTGGCTATAGATACGCAGTATTTT; CDR3aa: CASSLAIDTQYF
len: 17; v_gene: TRBV5-4; d_gene: TRBD2; abundance: NA; j_gene: TRBJ2-1; CDR3nt: TGTGCCAGCAGCTTGGGACTAGCGGGGGGGTTAGGCAATGAGCAGTTCTTC; CDR3aa: CASSLGLAGGLGNEQFF
len: 12; v_gene: TRBV10-3; d_gene: TRBD1; abundance: NA; j_gene: TRBJ1-1; CDR3nt: TGTGCCATTACAGGGGGAAGGACTGAAGCTTTCTTT; CDR3aa: CAITGGRTEAFF
len: 16; v_gene: TRBV13; d_gene: NA; abundance: few; j_gene: TRBJ1-6; CDR3nt: TGTGCCAGCAGCTTACGGGCAGGGTGGTTTAATTCACCCCTCCACTTT; CDR3aa: CASSLRAGWFNSPLHF
len: 17; v_gene: TRBV5-1; d_gene: NA; abundance: NA; j_gene: TRBJ1-5; CDR3nt: TGCGCCAGCAGCTTGGAAGGTCCAGGCAGGGGCAATCAGCCCCAGCATTTT; CDR3aa: CASSLEGPGRGNQPQHF
len: 15; v_gene: TRBV4-1; d_gene: NA; abundance: medium-sized; j_gene: TRBJ1-4; CDR3nt: TGCGCCAGCAGCCAAGATCTGAGTTCAAATGAAAAACTGTTTTTT; CDR3aa: CASSQDLSSNEKLFF